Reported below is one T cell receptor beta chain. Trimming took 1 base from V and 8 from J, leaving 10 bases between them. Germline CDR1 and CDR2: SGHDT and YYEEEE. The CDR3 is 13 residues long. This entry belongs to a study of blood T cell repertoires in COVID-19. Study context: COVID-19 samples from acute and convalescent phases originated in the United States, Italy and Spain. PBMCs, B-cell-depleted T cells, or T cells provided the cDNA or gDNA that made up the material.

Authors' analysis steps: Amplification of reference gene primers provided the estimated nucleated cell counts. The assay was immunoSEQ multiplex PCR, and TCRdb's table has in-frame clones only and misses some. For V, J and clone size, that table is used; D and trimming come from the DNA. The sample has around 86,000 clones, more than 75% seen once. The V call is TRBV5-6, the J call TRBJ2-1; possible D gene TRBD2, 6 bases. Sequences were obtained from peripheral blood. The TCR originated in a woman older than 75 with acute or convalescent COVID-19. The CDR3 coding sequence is TGTGCCAGCAGCTTGTTACTAGCCGATGAGCAGTTCTTC. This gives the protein CASSLLLADEQFF.